The T cell receptor beta chain described here comes from a study of CD8+CD57+ T cells in acquired aplastic anemia. About the research overall: The average for DNA from sorted CD4+ and CD8+ cells was 3.2 ug. Study outcomes and limitations: In CD8+ cells, Simpson's diversity showed no significant difference between patients and controls.

Genomic DNA templated the TCR beta VDJ and CDR3 profiling. One entry per CDR3 protein results from TCRdb running MiXCR on the reads. Here the sample spans about 200,000 distinct CDR3 sequences, about 62% being singletons. For sequencing, patients were chosen who had shown expansion of CD8+CD57+ cells by flow cytometry. Blood came from patients not yet given any therapy. The CDR3 length is 16 residues. Trimming took 7 bases from V and 4 from J, leaving 20 bases between them. Germline CDR1 reads LNHDA; CDR2 reads SQIVND (reference sequence). On this clonotype itself: The antigen is unknown. Since no conserved phenylalanine or tryptophan closes the CDR3, a read error is the likely cause.

The genes are TRBV19 and TRBJ2-1; D unresolved. The specimen was sorted CD4+, CD8+, or CD8+CD57+ T cells (not recorded which) from PBMCs. The sequence was collected from a human donor with aplastic anemia. The CDR3 region is CASTHGSPLGYNEQFL. CDR3 in DNA: TGTGCCAGTACGCACGGGTCCCCTTTAGGTTACAATGAGCAGTTCCTC.